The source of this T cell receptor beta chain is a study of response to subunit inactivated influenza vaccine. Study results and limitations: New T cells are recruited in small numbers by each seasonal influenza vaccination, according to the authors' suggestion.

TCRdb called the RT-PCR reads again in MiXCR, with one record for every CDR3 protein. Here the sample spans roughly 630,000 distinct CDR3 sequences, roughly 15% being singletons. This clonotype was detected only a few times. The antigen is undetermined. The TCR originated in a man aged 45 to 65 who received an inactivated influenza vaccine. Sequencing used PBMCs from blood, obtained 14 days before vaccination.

CDR3 loop: CASSKAPPFDRGGLNEQYF. The CDR3 nucleotides are TGTGCCAGCAGCAAAGCGCCCCCATTTGACAGGGGGGGATTGAACGAGCAGTACTTC. V and J are TRBV21-1 and TRBJ2-7; TRBD1, the D gene given by the table, was not confirmed from the DNA. TRBV21-1 is noted as a pseudogene. CDR3 size: 19 residues.